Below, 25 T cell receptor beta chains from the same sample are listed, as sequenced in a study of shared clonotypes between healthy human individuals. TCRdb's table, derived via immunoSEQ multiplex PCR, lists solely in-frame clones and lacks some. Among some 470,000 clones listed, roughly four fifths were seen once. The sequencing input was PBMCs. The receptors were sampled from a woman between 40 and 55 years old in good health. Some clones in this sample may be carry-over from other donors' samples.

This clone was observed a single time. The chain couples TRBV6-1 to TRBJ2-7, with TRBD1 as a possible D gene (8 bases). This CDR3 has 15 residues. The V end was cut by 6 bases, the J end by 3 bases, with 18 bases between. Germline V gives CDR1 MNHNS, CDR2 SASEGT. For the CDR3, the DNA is TGTGCCAGCAGCGGAGGACAGGGAGGGTACTACGAGCAGTACTTC. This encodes CASSGGQGGYYEQYF.

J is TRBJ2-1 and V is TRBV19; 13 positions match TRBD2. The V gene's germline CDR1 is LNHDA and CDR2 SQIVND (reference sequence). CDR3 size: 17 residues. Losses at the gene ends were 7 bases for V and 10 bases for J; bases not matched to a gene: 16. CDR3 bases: TGTGCCAGTACTCCGGACAGGGGACTAGCGGGGTTGTGGGAGCAGTTCTTC. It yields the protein CASTPDRGLAGLWEQFF.

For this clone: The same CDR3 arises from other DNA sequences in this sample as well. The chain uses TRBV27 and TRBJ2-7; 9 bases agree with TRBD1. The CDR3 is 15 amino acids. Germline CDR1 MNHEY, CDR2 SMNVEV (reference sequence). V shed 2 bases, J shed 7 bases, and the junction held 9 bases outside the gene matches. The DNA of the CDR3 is TGTGCCAGCAGTTTAGGGGGGGGACAGGGTTTTGAGCAGTACTTC. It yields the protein CASSLGGGQGFEQYF.

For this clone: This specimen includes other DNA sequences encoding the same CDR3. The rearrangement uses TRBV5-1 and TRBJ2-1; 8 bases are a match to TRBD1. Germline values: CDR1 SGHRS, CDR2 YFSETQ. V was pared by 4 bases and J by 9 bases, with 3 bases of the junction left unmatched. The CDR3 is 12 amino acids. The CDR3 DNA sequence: TGCGCCAGCAGCCTGGACAGGGTTGAGCAGTTCTTC. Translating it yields CASSLDRVEQFF.

Here the CDR3 reads CASSSSGSPSEETQYF. DNA of the CDR3: TGTGCCAGTAGTTCTAGCGGGAGTCCGTCCGAGGAGACCCAGTACTTC. V and J are TRBV19 and TRBJ2-5; 10 bases are a match to TRBD2. J was trimmed by 5 bases and V by 5 bases; bases with no gene match: 11. CDR3 length: 16 residues. Per the germline V gene, CDR1 is LNHDA and CDR2 is SQIVND (reference sequence).

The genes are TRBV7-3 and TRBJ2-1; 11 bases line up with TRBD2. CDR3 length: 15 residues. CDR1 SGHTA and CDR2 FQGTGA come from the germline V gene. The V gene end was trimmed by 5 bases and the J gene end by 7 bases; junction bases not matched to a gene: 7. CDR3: CASSQLAGVLNEQFF. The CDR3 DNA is TGTGCCAGCAGCCAACTAGCGGGAGTGTTAAATGAGCAGTTCTTC.

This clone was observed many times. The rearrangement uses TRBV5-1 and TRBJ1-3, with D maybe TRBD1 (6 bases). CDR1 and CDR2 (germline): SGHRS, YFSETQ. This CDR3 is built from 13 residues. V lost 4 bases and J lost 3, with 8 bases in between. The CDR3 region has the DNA TGCGCCAGCAGCACGGACAGTGGAAACACCATATATTTT. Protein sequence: CASSTDSGNTIYF. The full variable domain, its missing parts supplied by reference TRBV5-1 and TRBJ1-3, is KAGVTQTPRYLIKTRGQQVTLSCSPISGHRSVSWYQQTPGQGLQFLFEYFSETQRNKGNFPGRFSGRQFSNSRSEMNVSTLELGDSALYLCASSTDSGNTIYFGEGSWLTVV.

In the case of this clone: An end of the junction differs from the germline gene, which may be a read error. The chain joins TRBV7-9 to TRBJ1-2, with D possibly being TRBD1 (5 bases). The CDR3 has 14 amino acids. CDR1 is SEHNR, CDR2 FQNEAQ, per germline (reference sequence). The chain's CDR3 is CASSVGTANYVYTF. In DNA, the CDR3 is TGTGCCAGCAGCGTCGGGACGGCTAACTATGTCTACACCTTC.

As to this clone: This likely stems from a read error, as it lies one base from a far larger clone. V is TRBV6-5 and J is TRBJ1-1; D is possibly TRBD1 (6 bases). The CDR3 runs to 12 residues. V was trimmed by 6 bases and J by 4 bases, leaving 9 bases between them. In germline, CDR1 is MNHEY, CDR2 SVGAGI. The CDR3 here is CASRRGGTEAFF. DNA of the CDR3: TGTGCCAGCAGGCGAGGGGGCACTGAAGCTTTCTTT.

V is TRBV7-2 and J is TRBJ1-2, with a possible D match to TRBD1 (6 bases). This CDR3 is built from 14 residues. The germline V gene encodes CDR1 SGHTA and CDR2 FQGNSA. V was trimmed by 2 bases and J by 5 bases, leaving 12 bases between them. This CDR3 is CASSLRTELYGYTF. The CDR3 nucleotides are TGTGCCAGCAGCTTACGGACAGAACTATATGGCTACACCTTC.

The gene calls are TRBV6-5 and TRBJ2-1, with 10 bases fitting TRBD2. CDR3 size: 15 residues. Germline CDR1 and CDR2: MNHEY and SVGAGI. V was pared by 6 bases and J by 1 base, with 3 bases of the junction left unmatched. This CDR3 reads CASRSGRVSYNEQFF. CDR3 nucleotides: TGTGCCAGCAGAAGCGGGAGGGTGTCCTACAATGAGCAGTTCTTC.

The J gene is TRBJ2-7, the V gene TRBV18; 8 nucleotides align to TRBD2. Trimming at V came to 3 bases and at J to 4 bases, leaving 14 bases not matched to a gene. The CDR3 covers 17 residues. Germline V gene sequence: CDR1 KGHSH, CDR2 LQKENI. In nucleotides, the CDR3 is TGTGCCAGCTCACCGACCAGCTTAGGGATAGCGGGATACGAGCAGTACTTC. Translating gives CASSPTSLGIAGYEQYF.

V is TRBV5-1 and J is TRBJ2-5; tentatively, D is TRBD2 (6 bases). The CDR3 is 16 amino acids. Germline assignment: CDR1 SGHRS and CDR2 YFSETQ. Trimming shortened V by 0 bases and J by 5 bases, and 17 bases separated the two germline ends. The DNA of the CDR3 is TGCGCCAGCAGCTTGGGTGGTCGACTAGTTTTTGAGACCCAGTACTTC. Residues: CASSLGGRLVFETQYF.

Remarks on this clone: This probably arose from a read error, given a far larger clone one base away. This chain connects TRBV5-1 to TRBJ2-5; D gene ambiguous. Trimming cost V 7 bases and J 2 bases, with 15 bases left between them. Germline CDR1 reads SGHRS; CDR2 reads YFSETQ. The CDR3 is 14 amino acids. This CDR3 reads CASGQQRSQETQYF. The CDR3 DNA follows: TGCGCCAGCGGCCAACAGAGAAGTCAAGAGACCCAGTACTTC.

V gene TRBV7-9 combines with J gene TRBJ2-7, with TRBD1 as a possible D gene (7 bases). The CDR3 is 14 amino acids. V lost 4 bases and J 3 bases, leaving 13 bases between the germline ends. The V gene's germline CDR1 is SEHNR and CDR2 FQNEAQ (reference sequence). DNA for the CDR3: TGTGCCAGCAGCTCAGGGGGGCCCAGCTACGAGCAGTACTTC. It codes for CASSSGGPSYEQYF.

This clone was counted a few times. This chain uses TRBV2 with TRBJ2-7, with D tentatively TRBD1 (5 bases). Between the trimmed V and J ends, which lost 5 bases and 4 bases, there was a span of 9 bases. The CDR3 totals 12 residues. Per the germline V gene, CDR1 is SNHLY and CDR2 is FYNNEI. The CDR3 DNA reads TGTGCCAGCAGTTCCGACAGTTACGAGCAGTACTTC. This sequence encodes CASSSDSYEQYF.

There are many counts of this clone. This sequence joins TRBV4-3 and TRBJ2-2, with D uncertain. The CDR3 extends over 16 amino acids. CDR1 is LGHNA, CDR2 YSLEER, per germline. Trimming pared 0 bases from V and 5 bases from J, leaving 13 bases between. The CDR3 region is CASSQDVGGETGELFF. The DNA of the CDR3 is TGCGCCAGCAGCCAAGATGTTGGTGGAGAGACCGGGGAGCTGTTTTTT.

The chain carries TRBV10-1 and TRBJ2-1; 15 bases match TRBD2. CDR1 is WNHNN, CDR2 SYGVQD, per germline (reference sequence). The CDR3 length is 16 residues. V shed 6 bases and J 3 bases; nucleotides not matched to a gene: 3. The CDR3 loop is CASSGGLAGGYNEQFF. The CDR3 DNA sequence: TGCGCCAGCAGCGGGGGACTAGCGGGAGGCTACAATGAGCAGTTCTTC.

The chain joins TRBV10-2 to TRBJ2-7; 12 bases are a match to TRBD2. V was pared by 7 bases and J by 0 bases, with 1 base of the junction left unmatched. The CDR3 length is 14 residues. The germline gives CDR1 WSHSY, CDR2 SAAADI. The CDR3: CASTTSGSSYEQYF. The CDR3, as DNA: TGCGCCAGCACGACTAGCGGGAGCTCCTACGAGCAGTACTTC.

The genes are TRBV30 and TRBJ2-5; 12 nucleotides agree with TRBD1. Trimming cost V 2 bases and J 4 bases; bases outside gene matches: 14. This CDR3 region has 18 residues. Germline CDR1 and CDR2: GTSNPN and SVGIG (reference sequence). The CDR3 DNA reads TGTGCCTGGAGTCCCCGGGACAGGGGGCCTAATCGGCGAGAGACCCAGTACTTC. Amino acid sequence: CAWSPRDRGPNRRETQYF.

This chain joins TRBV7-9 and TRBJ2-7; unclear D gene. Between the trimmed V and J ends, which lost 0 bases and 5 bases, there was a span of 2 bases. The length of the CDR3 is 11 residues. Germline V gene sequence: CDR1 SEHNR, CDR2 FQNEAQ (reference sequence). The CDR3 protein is CASSLADEQYF. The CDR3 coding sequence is TGTGCCAGCAGCTTAGCGGACGAGCAGTACTTC.

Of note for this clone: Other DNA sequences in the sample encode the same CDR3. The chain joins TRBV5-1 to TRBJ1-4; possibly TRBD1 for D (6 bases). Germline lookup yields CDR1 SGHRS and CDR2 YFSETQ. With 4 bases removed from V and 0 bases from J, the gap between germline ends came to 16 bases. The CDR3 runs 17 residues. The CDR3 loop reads CASSPTRQGSTNEKLFF. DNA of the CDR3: TGCGCCAGCAGCCCCACCCGGCAGGGGTCAACTAATGAAAAACTGTTTTTT.

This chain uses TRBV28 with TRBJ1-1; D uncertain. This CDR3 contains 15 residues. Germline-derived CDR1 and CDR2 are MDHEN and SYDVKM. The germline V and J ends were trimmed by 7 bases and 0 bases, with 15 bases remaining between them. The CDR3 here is CASTLPPAMNTEAFF. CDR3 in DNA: TGTGCCAGCACCCTTCCCCCTGCGATGAACACTGAAGCTTTCTTT.

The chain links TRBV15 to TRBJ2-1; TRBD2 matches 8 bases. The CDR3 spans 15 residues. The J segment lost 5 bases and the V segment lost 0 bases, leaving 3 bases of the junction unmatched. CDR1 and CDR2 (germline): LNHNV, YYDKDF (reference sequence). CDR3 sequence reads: CATSRDRGGHNEQFF. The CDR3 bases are TGTGCCACCAGCAGAGATCGGGGGGGACACAATGAGCAGTTCTTC.

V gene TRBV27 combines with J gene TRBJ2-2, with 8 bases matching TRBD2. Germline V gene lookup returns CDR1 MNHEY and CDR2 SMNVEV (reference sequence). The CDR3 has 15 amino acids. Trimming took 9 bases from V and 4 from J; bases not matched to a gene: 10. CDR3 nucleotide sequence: TGTGCCAGTTCGCTGGCGGGAGGCGGCACCGGGGAGCTGTTTTTT. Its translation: CASSLAGGGTGELFF.